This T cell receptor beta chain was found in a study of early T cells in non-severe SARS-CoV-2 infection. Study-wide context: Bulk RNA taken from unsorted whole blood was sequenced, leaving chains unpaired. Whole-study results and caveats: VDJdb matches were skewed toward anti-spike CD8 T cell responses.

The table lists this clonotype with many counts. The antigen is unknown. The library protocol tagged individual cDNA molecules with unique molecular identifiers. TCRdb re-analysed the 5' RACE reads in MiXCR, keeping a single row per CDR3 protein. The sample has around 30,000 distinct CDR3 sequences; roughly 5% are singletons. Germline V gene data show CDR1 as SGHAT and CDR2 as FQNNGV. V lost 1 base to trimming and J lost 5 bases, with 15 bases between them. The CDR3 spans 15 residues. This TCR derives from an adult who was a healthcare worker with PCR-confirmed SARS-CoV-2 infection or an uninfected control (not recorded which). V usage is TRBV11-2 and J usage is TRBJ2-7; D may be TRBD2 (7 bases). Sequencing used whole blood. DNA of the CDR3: TGTGCCAGCAGCTTAGTCTTCGGGGGGCGGAACGAGCAGTACTTC. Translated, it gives CASSLVFGGRNEQYF.